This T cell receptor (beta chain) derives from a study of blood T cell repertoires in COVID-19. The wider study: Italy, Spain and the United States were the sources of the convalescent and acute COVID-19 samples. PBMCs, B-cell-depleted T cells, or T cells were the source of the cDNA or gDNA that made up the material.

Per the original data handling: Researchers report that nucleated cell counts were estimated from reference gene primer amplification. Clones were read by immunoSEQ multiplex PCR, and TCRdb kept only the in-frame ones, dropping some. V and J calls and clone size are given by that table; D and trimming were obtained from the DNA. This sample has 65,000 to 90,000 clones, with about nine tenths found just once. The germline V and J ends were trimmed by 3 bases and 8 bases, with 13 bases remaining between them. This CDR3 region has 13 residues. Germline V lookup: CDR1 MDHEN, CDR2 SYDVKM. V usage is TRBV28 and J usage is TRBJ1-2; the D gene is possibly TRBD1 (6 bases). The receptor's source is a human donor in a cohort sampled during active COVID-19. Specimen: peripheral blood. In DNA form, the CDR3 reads TGTGCCAGCAGTTTGGGGACAAAGACCGGCTACACCTTC. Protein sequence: CASSLGTKTGYTF.